The source of this T cell receptor (beta chain) is a study of T cells in Graves' hyperthyroidism and ophthalmopathy (dated by TCRdb to between 2019 and 2020). Study-level background: Peripheral blood was sampled at the time of initial diagnosis, prior to any treatment. Once sampling was done, hyperthyroidism patients were given methimazole at a starting dose of 30 mg daily, whereas ophthalmopathy patients were given high-dose intravenous methylprednisolone. Prospective prediction of ophthalmopathy was tested in an independent validation cohort of approximately 19 hyperthyroidism patients and 15 to 17 patients who later progressed to ophthalmopathy. To identify TCR V-J signatures that set the groups apart, the researchers used a discovery cohort of about a hundred patients, made up of roughly 45 with Graves' ophthalmopathy and some 60 with stable Graves' hyperthyroidism. The 90 to 100 discovery patients were randomly split 7:3 into training and test sets. TCR Vbeta CDR3 sequencing of 120 to 150 peripheral blood samples (under 45 ophthalmopathy, roughly 72 hyperthyroidism and some 17 progressor patients) is reported in the paper. In several Graves' hyperthyroidism patients, the study also compared T-cell repertoires from thyroid tissue with T-cell repertoires from blood.

This clonotype was recorded at least ten times. Its antigen target is currently unknown. No quality values exist for individual bases; no much larger clone is one base distant. The germline V and J ends show losses of 1 base and 7 bases respectively, and no gene match explains 9 bases of the junction. The CDR3 covers 16 residues, taking in both the cysteine and the phenylalanine. The sequence is cut down to CDR3 DNA, 48 bases in frame from base 1. CDR1 and CDR2 are read off the germline V gene (reference sequence) as DFQATT and SNEGSKA. Overall study outcomes, separate from this receptor: Ophthalmopathy was separated from stable hyperthyroidism by a 13 V-J signature model, with around 90% sensitivity and just over 81% specificity obtained in cross-validation and 80%/75% obtained in testing. Most expanded thyroid clonotypes (frequency above 0.001) were also detected in blood, suggesting blood repertoires may reflect thyroid immune responses. Sample size was not statistically predetermined, and investigators were not blinded to group allocation. During validation, the model predicted progression to ophthalmopathy a median of roughly six months ahead of onset, with around 71% sensitivity and 72.22% specificity.

TCR beta CDR3 regions were amplified from RNA transcripts. The first round of RT-PCR for the TCR CDR3 was performed with the HTBI primer set and the Qiagen OneStep RT-PCR kit. Libraries were constructed in a second round of multiplex PCR, after which size selection and purification were carried out. Paired-end sequencing of the libraries was performed with 100 bp reads on an Illumina HiSeq2000. The study's own analysis went as follows. SOAPnuke was used to process the raw data, removing reads that contained adapters or uncalled bases, had a mean Phred below 15, or lacked an exact match to the constant primer or identifier. High-quality paired reads were merged using COPE v1.2.5, and each unique nucleotide sequence was defined as a clonotype. MiTCR v1.1 was used to align the clonotypes against IMGT TRBV, TRBD and TRBJ reference segments. The analysis included only V-J combinations with a frequency above 0.0001, which together covered 99% to 99.2% of the repertoires. A TCS score was defined as the ratio between F50 (clonal expansion) and ExV (chaos), using BLOSUM62-based TCRdist between CDR3 peptides within each V-J. Welch's t-statistics and random forest reduced some 510 V-J features to 10 to 15, which were used in a naive Bayes classifier (R e1071). TCRdb's own reprocessing of the public reads used fastp at Q25 and MiXCR and kept productive beta chains. Each record represents a unique CDR3 protein, reported with the most common genes and DNA among its rows. TCRdb's processing, not the study's, gives the V and J calls here. Recorded for this sample are 700,000 or so distinct CDR3 sequences; about a sixth of them occurred a single time. Roughly 8% of the sample is in the top ten clones.

A patient counted as having stable Graves' hyperthyroidism if no progression to ophthalmopathy occurred over 18 months of follow-up. Hyperthyroidism patients were aged 18 to 65 years and newly diagnosed, with disease duration of less than 2 months. Exclusion was applied to patients with uncontrolled infections, other autoimmune diseases, pregnancy or lactation. Clinical symptoms, serum thyroxine and TRAb, thyroid ultrasound, and orbital computed tomography formed the basis for the diagnoses. Ficoll-Paque density gradient centrifugation was used to isolate PBMCs from around 9.1 ml of fresh peripheral blood. Total RNA was extracted using Trizol reagent, and RNA quality was assessed on an Agilent 2100 Bioanalyzer.

The chain links TRBV20-1 with TRBJ2-1, and 11 bases in between align with TRBD2. The TCR was taken from a man aged 18-30 years with Graves' hyperthyroidism. The sample was blood. The CDR3 loop reads CSARGPLAGERNEQFF. The DNA sequence is TGCAGTGCTAGAGGGCCACTAGCGGGAGAGAGAAATGAGCAGTTCTTC.